The 14 T cell receptor beta chains below were found in one sample sequenced in a study of blood T cell repertoires in COVID-19. Assay: immunoSEQ multiplex PCR; the TCRdb copy retains only in-frame clones and omits some. The table has some 670,000 clones, about 87% seen once. The sequenced sample consisted of peripheral blood. The receptors here all came from a woman in her late teens or twenties with acute or convalescent COVID-19.

The rearrangement uses TRBV4-1 and TRBJ1-2, with 10 bases identical to TRBD1. V lost 4 bases to trimming and J lost 2 bases; unmatched junction nucleotides: 1. The CDR3 loop spans 14 amino acids. Germline V lookup: CDR1 MGHRA, CDR2 YSYEKL. CDR3 loop: CASSLGQGNYGYTF. CDR3 sequence (DNA): TGCGCCAGCAGCCTGGGACAGGGGAACTATGGCTACACCTTC.

The chain is built from TRBV2 and TRBJ2-7; 13 positions match TRBD2. V trimming: 1 base; J trimming: 0 bases; junction bases outside the gene matches: 3. The CDR3 sequence is 17 residues long. Germline-derived CDR1 and CDR2 are SNHLY and FYNNEI. The CDR3 nucleotides are TGTGCCAGCAGTGAAGGACTAGCGGGGGGCCCCTCCTACGAGCAGTACTTC. It translates to CASSEGLAGGPSYEQYF.

The V call is TRBV2, the J call TRBJ1-2; 7 bases are shared with TRBD1. Germline loops: CDR1 SNHLY, CDR2 FYNNEI. The length of the CDR3 is 14 residues. The trim removed 6 bases at V and 8 bases at J, leaving 12 bases unmatched. The CDR3 region has the DNA TGTGCCAGCAGCGTGGACAGGTCAAAAGGGGGCTACACCTTC. Amino acids: CASSVDRSKGGYTF.

This chain uses TRBV5-1 with TRBJ1-1; 10 bases are a match to TRBD1. Per the germline V gene, CDR1 is SGHRS and CDR2 is YFSETQ. Trimming removed 4 bases from V and 4 bases from J; junction bases left unmatched: 4. The CDR3 loop spans 14 amino acids. The CDR3 DNA is TGCGCCAGCAGCCCCGACAGGGGGCCCACTGAAGCTTTCTTT. This codes for CASSPDRGPTEAFF.

The V call is TRBV18, the J call TRBJ2-7; 8 bases align to TRBD1. Germline loops: CDR1 KGHSH, CDR2 LQKENI. V was pared by 6 bases and J by 2 bases, with 9 bases of the junction left unmatched. There are 15 residues in the CDR3. CDR3 in amino acids: CASSSDLDRAYEQYF. The CDR3 nucleotides read TGTGCCAGCTCCAGTGATCTGGACAGGGCCTACGAGCAGTACTTC.

On this clone: At one end the junction does not follow the germline gene, possibly because of a read error. The V and J genes are TRBV2 and TRBJ1-3, with D possibly being TRBD1 (5 bases). The V gene's germline CDR1 is SNHLY and CDR2 FYNNEI. CDR3 length: 15 residues. The CDR3 reads CASSEGAYSGNTIYF. CDR3 in DNA: TGTGCCAGCAGCGAAGGGGCCTACTCTGGAAACACCATATATTTT.

The V and J genes are TRBV4-1 and TRBJ1-6; 8 bases align to TRBD1. The CDR3 length is 14 residues. The junction had 6 bases not matched to a gene; V was cut back by 4 bases and J by 10 bases. Germline V CDR1 and CDR2: MGHRA, YSYEKL. CDR3 protein: CASSPGTGLSPLHF. CDR3 nucleotide sequence: TGCGCCAGCAGCCCCGGGACAGGCCTCTCACCCCTCCACTTT.

This clone was observed once. The genes are TRBV7-2 and TRBJ2-7, with 8 bases identical to TRBD1. The CDR3 sequence is 14 residues long. V shed 2 bases, J shed 6 bases, and the junction held 6 bases outside the gene matches. The germline V gene has CDR1 SGHTA and CDR2 FQGNSA. This CDR3 reads CASSLRQGKGEQYF. The CDR3 nucleotides read TGTGCCAGCAGCTTACGACAGGGGAAGGGCGAGCAGTACTTC.

This chain links TRBV18 with TRBJ2-2; the match to TRBD2 covers 7 bases. Germline lookup yields CDR1 KGHSH and CDR2 LQKENI. CDR3 length: 18 residues. V dropped 3 bases and J dropped 3; count of bases not matched to a gene: 13. The CDR3: CASSPDFWAAGDTGELFF. CDR3 nucleotide sequence: TGTGCCAGCTCACCCGACTTCTGGGCGGCGGGGGACACCGGGGAGCTGTTTTTT.

The J gene is TRBJ1-2, the V gene TRBV20-1, with D uncertain. Germline V gene data show CDR1 as DFQATT and CDR2 as SNEGSKA (reference sequence). CDR3 length: 10 residues. Trimming left V 5 bases short and J 8 bases short, with 9 bases between. The CDR3 bases are TGCAGTGCTTACAGCTCCGGCTACACCTTC. Its protein product is CSAYSSGYTF.

V is TRBV30 and J is TRBJ2-7; D possibly corresponds to TRBD2 (5 bases). The germline gives CDR1 GTSNPN, CDR2 SVGIG (reference sequence). V lost 0 bases to trimming and J lost 6 bases, with 6 bases between them. The CDR3 runs to 11 residues. CDR3 in amino acids: CAWSVGSEQYF. CDR3 coding DNA: TGTGCCTGGAGTGTGGGGAGCGAGCAGTACTTC.

This clone was seen once. The chain uses TRBV9 and TRBJ1-5; tentative D call: TRBD1 (6 bases). This CDR3 is 16 amino acids long. The germline CDR1 and CDR2 sequences are SGDLS and YYNGEE. V was cut by 4 bases and J by 4 bases, with 18 bases left in between. The CDR3 coding sequence is TGTGCCAGCAGCCCCGAGGGACAAGACCTGAATCAGCCCCAGCATTTT. Translating gives CASSPEGQDLNQPQHF.

The rearrangement links TRBV6-5 to TRBJ2-2; 10 nucleotides agree with TRBD1. There are 16 residues in the CDR3. J lost 7 bases, V lost 2 bases, and 7 bases had no gene match. Germline lookup yields CDR1 MNHEY and CDR2 SVGAGI. The CDR3 region is CASSYMGQGLGGELFF. For the CDR3, the DNA is TGTGCCAGCAGTTACATGGGACAGGGGTTAGGCGGGGAGCTGTTTTTT.

The V gene is TRBV5-1, the J gene TRBJ2-7, with D perhaps TRBD1 (6 bases). Between the trimmed V and J ends, which lost 3 bases and 2 bases, there was a span of 21 bases. This CDR3 region has 17 residues. CDR1 and CDR2 from the germline V gene are SGHRS and YFSETQ. CDR3 bases: TGCGCCAGCAGCTGGCCCCCCGGACAGCAGCAAGCCTACGAGCAGTACTTC. Protein: CASSWPPGQQQAYEQYF.